Listed here are 13 T cell receptor beta chains from one sample, sequenced in a study of molecular identifiers for immune sequencing clone quantification. TCRdb independently ran MiXCR on the PCR reads; one entry per CDR3 protein. The sample has roughly 320,000 distinct CDR3 sequences; roughly 24% are singletons. Sequencing was carried out using naive CD8+ T cells from blood, with Jurkat cell RNA spiked in. The subset denotes: FACS-sorted CD8+CD4-CCR7+CD45RA+ naive T cells. These receptors came from a human donor in good health. Some libraries in this study had Jurkat cell RNA spiked in.

Ten or more counts support this clonotype. This chain uses TRBV29-1 with TRBJ2-1; 11 bases are shared with TRBD2. CDR1 and CDR2 (germline): SQVTM, ANQGSEA. The CDR3 length is 15 residues. V was pared by 5 bases and J by 2 bases, with 5 bases of the junction left unmatched. CDR3 coding DNA: TGCAGCGTTCCTTCTAGCGGGAGGACCTACAATGAGCAGTTCTTC. Translated: CSVPSSGRTYNEQFF.

The rearrangement joins TRBV29-1 to TRBJ2-1, with 9 bases lining up with TRBD1. CDR3 length: 12 amino acids. The germline gives CDR1 SQVTM, CDR2 ANQGSEA. Trimming removed 7 bases from V and 10 bases from J; junction bases left unmatched: 8. The CDR3, as DNA: TGCAGCGCCGGGACAGGGACCTACGAGCAGTTCTTC. Its translation is CSAGTGTYEQFF.

This clonotype appeared a few times. The chain couples TRBV2 to TRBJ2-1; D is uncertain. Germline V gives CDR1 SNHLY, CDR2 FYNNEI. Trimming shortened V by 6 bases and J by 2 bases, and 8 bases separated the two germline ends. CDR3 length equals 13 residues. The CDR3, as DNA: TGTGCCAGCAGCGATCCTCCCTACAATGAGCAGTTCTTC. This sequence encodes CASSDPPYNEQFF.

This chain links TRBV7-9 with TRBJ2-7, with D unresolved. V lost 1 base and J 5 bases, leaving 9 bases between the germline ends. CDR1 SEHNR and CDR2 FQNEAQ come from the germline V gene (reference sequence). This CDR3 has 13 amino acids. The CDR3, as DNA: TGTGCCAGCAGCTTAGGAGTTTCGGACGAGCAGTACTTC. It is translated as CASSLGVSDEQYF.

There are a few counts of this clonotype. CDR3 DNA sequence: TGCGCCAGCAGCGGCTTGGAGTACCAAGAGACCCAGTACTTC. This sequence encodes CASSGLEYQETQYF. This sequence joins TRBV5-1 and TRBJ2-5; D remains ambiguous. The germline V gene has CDR1 SGHRS and CDR2 YFSETQ. V shed 4 bases and J shed 0 bases, with 10 bases lying between them. The CDR3 is 14 amino acids.

This clonotype was detected many times. The chain couples TRBV7-6 to TRBJ2-3; D is undetermined. CDR1 and CDR2 from the germline V gene are SGHVS and FNYEAQ. The germline V and J ends were trimmed by 1 base and 2 bases, with 10 bases remaining between them. The CDR3 spans 15 residues. CDR3 coding DNA: TGTGCCAGCAGCTTAGGGAGCGTATACACAGATACGCAGTATTTT. Translation gives CASSLGSVYTDTQYF.

As regards this clonotype: At one of its ends the junction is not consistent with the germline gene, which may arise from a read error. The rearrangement uses TRBV14 and TRBJ1-1, with TRBD1 matching 10 bases. CDR1 and CDR2 from the germline V gene are SGHDN and FVKESK. There are 18 residues in the CDR3. The CDR3 reads CACSPRILTGGWSTEAFF. CDR3 coding DNA: TGTGCCTGCAGCCCTCGTATCCTGACAGGGGGCTGGTCTACTGAAGCTTTCTTT.

This clonotype was detected many times. CDR3 sequence reads: CASSARRGEETQYF. The CDR3 DNA sequence: TGTGCCAGCAGCGCCCGAAGGGGTGAGGAGACCCAGTACTTC. This chain uses TRBV7-2 with TRBJ2-5, with a weak D call TRBD1 (5 bases). V lost 5 bases, J lost 5 bases, and 15 bases lay in between. Germline V CDR1 and CDR2: SGHTA, FQGNSA. The CDR3 contains 14 residues. Full variable domain (remainder filled in from reference TRBV7-2 and TRBJ2-5): GAGVSQSPSNKVTEKGKDVELRCDPISGHTALYWYRQSLGQGLEFLIYFQGNSAPDKSGLPSDRFSAERTGGSVSTLTIQRTQQEDSAVYLCASSARRGEETQYFGPGTRLLVL.

The J gene is TRBJ2-7, the V gene TRBV6-2 or TRBV6-3; tentative D call: TRBD1 (5 bases). The V gene's germline CDR1 is MNHEY and CDR2 SVGEGT. V was clipped by 4 bases and J by 2 bases, with 9 bases between them. The CDR3 is made up of 13 amino acids. The CDR3 nucleotides are TGTGCCAGCAGTTGGGGCGAGCCCTACGAGCAGTACTTC. This sequence encodes CASSWGEPYEQYF.

This clonotype was counted a single time. A much larger clone lies one base from this, so it may be a read error. The chain carries TRBV7-9 and TRBJ1-2, with 9 bases matching TRBD1. Germline V CDR1 and CDR2: SEHNR, FQNEAQ (reference sequence). The CDR3 covers 14 residues. The chain's CDR3 is CAGNTQGANCGYTF. The DNA for the CDR3 is TGTGCCGGAAACACACAGGGGGCGAACTGTGGCTACACCTTC.

The CDR3 loop is CASLGTSGRKGTGELFF. Here the CDR3 DNA reads TGTGCCAGCCTAGGGACTAGCGGGAGGAAGGGCACCGGGGAGCTGTTTTTT. The rearrangement links TRBV25-1 to TRBJ2-2; 15 bases map to TRBD2. With V trimmed by 8 bases and J by 4 bases, 8 bases remained unmatched. The CDR3 sequence is 17 residues long. Per germline, CDR1 MGHDK and CDR2 SYGVNS.

Comments on this clonotype: Sequence at one end of the junction differs from germline and may be a read error. The genes are TRBV7-8 and TRBJ2-1, with no clear D. The CDR3 is made up of 16 amino acids. From germline, CDR1 is SGHVS and CDR2 FQNEAQ. The CDR3 sequence is CASSLEWDYSCNEQFF. In nucleotides, the CDR3 is TGTGCCAGCAGCTTAGAGTGGGATTACTCCTGCAATGAGCAGTTCTTC.

This clonotype was found once. The germline gene is not matched at one end of the junction; a read error may be the cause. This chain links TRBV29-1 with TRBJ1-1; D uncertain. Germline lookup yields CDR1 SQVTM and CDR2 ANQGSEA. This CDR3 contains 15 residues. CDR3 coding DNA: TGCAGCGTTGAAGCTCTTAGGCCCGGGGTTCCTGACGCTTTCTTT. Protein product: CSVEALRPGVPDAFF.